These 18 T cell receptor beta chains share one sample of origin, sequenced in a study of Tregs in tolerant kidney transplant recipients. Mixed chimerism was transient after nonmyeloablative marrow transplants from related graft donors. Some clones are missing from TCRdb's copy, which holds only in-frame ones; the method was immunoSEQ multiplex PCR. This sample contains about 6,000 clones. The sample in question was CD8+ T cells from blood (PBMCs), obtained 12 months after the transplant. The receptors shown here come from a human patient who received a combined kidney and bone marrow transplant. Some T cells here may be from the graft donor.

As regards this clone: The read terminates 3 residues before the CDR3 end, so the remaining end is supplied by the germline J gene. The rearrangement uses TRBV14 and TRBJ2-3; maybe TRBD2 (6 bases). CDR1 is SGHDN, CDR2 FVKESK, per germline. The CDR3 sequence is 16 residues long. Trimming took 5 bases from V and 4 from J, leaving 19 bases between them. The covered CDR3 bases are TGTGCCAGCAGCGCTACCTGGGACTCACGTGCAGATACG. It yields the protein CASSATWDSRADT. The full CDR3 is CASSATWDSRADTQYF.

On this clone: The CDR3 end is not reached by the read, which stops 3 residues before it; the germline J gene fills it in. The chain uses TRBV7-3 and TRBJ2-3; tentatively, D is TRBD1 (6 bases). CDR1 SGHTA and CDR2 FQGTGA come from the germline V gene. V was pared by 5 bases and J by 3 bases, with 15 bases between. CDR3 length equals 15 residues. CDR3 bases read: TGTGCCAGCAGCCCGGGCTGGGGGCCGACAGATACG. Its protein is CASSPGWGPTDT. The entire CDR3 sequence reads CASSPGWGPTDTQYF.

CDR3 region: CASKTLAISSYNEQFF. The DNA read from the CDR3 is TGTGCCAGTAAAACACTAGCCATTAGCTCCTACAATGAG. The chain employs TRBV19 and TRBJ2-1; weak D call: TRBD2 (6 bases). The read ends 3 residues before the CDR3 terminus; that terminus is restored from the germline J gene. This CDR3 is 16 amino acids long. CDR1 is LNHDA, CDR2 SQIVND, per germline (reference sequence). The V end lost 7 bases, the J end lost 0 bases, and 16 bases lay between the germline ends.

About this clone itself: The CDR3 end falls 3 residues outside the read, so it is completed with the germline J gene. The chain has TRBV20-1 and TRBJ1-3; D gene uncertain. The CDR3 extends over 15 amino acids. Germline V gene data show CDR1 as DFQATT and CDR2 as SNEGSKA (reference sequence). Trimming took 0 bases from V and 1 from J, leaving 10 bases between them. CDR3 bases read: TGCAGTGCTAGAGAGAAGGGTCTATCTGGAAACACC. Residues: CSAREKGLSGNT. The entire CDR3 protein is CSAREKGLSGNTIYF.

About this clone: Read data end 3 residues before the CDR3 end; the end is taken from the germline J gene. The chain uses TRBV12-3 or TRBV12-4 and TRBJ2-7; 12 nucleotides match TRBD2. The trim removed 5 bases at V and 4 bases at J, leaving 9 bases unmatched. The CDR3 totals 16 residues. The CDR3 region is CASSNSGTSGLYEQYF. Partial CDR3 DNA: TGTGCCAGCAGTAACTCCGGGACTAGCGGGCTGTACGAG.

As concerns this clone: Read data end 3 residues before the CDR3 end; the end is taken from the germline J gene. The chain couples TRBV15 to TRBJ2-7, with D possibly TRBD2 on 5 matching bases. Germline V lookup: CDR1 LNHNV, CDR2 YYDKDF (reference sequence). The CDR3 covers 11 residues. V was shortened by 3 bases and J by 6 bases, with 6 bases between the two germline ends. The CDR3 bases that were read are TGTGCCACCAGCAGCCGGGGCGAG. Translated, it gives CATSSRGE. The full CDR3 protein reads CATSSRGEQYF.

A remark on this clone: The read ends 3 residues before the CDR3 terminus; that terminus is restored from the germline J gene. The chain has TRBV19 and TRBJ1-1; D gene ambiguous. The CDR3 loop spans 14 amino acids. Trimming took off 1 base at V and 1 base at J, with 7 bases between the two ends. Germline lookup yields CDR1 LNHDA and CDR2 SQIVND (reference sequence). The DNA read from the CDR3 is TGTGCCAGTAGTATAGGAGCGGGGAACACTGAA. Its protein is CASSIGAGNTE. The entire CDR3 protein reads CASSIGAGNTEAFF.

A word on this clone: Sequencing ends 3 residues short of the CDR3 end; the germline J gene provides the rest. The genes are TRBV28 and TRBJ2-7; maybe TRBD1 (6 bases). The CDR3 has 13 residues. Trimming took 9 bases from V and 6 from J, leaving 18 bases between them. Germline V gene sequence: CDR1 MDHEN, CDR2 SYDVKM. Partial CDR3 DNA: TGTGCCAGTTGGGGGCCCAAGGATGTCGAG. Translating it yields CASWGPKDVE. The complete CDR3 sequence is CASWGPKDVEQYF. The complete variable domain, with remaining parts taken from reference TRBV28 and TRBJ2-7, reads DVKVTQSSRYLVKRTGEKVFLECVQDMDHENMFWYRQDPGLGLRLIYFSYDVKMKEKGDIPEGYSVSREKKERFSLILESASTNQTSMYLCASWGPKDVEQYFGPGTRLTVT.

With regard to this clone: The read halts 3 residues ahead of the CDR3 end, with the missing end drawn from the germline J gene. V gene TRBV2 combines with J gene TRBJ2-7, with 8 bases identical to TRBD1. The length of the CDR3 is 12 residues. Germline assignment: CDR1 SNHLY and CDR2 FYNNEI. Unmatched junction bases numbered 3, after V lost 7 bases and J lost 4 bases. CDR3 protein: CASKGQGYEQYF. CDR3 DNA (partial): TGTGCCAGCAAAGGACAGGGTTACGAG.

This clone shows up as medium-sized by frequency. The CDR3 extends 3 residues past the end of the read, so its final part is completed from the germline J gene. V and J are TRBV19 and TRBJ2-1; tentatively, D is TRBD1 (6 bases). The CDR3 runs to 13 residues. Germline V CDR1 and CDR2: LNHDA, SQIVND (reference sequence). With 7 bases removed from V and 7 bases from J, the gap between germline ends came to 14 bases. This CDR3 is CASTTTGWNEQFF. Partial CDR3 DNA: TGTGCCAGTACTACCACAGGGTGGAATGAG.

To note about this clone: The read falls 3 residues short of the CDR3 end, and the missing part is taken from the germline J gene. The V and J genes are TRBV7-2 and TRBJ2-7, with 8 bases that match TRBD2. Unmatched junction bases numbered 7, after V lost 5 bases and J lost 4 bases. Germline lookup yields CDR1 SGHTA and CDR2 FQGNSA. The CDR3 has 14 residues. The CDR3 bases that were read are TGTGCCAGCAGCATAGGACTAGCAAATTACGAG. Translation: CASSIGLANYE. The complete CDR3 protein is CASSIGLANYEQYF. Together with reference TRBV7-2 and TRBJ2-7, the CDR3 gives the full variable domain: GAGVSQSPSNKVTEKGKDVELRCDPISGHTALYWYRQSLGQGLEFLIYFQGNSAPDKSGLPSDRFSAERTGGSVSTLTIQRTQQEDSAVYLCASSIGLANYEQYFGPGTRLTVT.

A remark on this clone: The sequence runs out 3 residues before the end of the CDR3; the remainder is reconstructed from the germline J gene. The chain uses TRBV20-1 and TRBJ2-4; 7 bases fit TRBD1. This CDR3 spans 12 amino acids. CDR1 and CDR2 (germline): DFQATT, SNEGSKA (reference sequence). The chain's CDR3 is CSATPEGASQYF. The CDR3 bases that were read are TGCAGTGCTACCCCCGAGGGGGCTAGT.

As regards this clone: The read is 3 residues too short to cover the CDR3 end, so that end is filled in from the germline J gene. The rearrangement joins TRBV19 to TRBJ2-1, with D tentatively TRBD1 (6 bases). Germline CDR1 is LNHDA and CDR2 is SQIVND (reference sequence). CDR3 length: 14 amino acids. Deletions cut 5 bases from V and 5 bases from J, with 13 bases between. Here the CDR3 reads CASSALGGNNEQFF. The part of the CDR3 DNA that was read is TGTGCCAGTAGTGCCCTAGGGGGTAACAATGAG.

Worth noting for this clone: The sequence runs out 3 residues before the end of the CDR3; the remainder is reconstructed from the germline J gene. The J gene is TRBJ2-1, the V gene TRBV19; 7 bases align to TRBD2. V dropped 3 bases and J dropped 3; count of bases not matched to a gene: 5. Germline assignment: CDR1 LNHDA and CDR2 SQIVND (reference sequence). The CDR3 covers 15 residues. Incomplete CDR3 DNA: TGTGCCAGTAGTATTCTAGCGGTTCACTACAATGAG. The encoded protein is CASSILAVHYNE. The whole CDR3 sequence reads CASSILAVHYNEQFF.

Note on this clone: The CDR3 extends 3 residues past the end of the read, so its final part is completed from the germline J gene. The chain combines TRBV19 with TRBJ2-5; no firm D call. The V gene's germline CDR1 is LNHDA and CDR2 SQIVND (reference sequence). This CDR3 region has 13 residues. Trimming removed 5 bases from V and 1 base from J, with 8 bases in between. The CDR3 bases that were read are TGTGCCAGTAGTCCGTACAGCCAAGAGACC. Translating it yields CASSPYSQET. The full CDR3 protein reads CASSPYSQETQYF. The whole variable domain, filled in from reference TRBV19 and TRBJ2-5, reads DGGITQSPKYLFRKEGQNVTLSCEQNLNHDAMYWYRQDPGQGLRLIYYSQIVNDFQKGDIAEGYSVSREKKESFPLTVTSAQKNPTAFYLCASSPYSQETQYFGPGTRLLVL.

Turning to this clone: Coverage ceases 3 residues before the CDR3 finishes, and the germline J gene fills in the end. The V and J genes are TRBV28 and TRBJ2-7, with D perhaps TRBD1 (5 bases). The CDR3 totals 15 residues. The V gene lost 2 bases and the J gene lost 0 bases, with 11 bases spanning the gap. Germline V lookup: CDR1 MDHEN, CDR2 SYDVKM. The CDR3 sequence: CASSLRGHYSYEQYF. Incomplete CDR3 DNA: TGTGCCAGCAGTTTAAGGGGCCATTACTCCTACGAG.

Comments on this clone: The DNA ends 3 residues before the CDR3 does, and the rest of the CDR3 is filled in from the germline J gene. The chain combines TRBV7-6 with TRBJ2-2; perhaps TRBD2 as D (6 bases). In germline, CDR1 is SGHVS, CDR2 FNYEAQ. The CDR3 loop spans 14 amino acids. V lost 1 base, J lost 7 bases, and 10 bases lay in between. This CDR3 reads CASSLGLEFGELFF. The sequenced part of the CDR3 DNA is TGTGCCAGCAGCTTAGGACTAGAATTCGGGGAG.

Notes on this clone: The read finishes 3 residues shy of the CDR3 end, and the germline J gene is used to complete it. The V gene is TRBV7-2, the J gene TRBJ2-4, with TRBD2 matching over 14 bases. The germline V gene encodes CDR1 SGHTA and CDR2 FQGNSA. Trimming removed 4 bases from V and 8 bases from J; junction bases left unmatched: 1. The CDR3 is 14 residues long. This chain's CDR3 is CASSSTSGRDIQYF. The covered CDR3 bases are TGTGCCAGCAGCTCGACTAGCGGGAGGGACATT.